This is a list of T cell receptor beta chains from one sample in a study of blood T cells in healthy people across ages. MiXCR was run by TCRdb on the 5' RACE reads, yielding one entry per CDR3 protein. The sample gives roughly 800,000 distinct CDR3 sequences, just under 25% of which show up once; more than 8.5% is in the top ten. These same data were also listed under a study on T cells of mothers and their children.

The sequencing sample was made of blood. The receptors shown here come from a boy aged 10-17 years in good health. Each CDR3 is given with its conserved first and last residue. Each record gives: CDR3 length, V gene, clone size, D gene, J gene, CDR3 DNA, CDR3 protein. D genes are given only for firm matches. Size is stated for part of the rows, as once, few or many counts, or as a class when the clone is expanded.

len: 17
v_gene: TRBV12-5
abundance: few
d_gene: NA
j_gene: TRBJ1-4
CDR3nt: TGTGCTAGTGGTTTTACACGGGACGGGGGAACTAATGAAAAACTGTTTTTT
CDR3aa: CASGFTRDGGTNEKLFF

len: 15
v_gene: TRBV7-9
abundance: few
d_gene: TRBD1
j_gene: TRBJ1-1
CDR3nt: TGTGCCAGCTCCACTCCCCGCGACAGGGACCTTGAAGCTTTCTTT
CDR3aa: CASSTPRDRDLEAFF

len: 14
v_gene: TRBV7-3
abundance: few
d_gene: NA
j_gene: TRBJ2-5
CDR3nt: TGTGCCAGCAGCCCAGGACACGCCAAAGAGACCCAGTACTTC
CDR3aa: CASSPGHAKETQYF

len: 12
v_gene: TRBV29-1
abundance: few
d_gene: TRBD1
j_gene: TRBJ2-7
CDR3nt: TGCAGCGTGCGCGGGACAGGGTCCGAGCAGTACTTC
CDR3aa: CSVRGTGSEQYF

len: 13
v_gene: TRBV5-1
abundance: few
d_gene: NA
j_gene: TRBJ1-2
CDR3nt: TGCGCCAGCAGCTTGGATGGGTTACCTGGCTACACCTTC
CDR3aa: CASSLDGLPGYTF

len: 15
v_gene: TRBV12-3/TRBV12-4
abundance: few
d_gene: NA
j_gene: TRBJ1-4
CDR3nt: TGTGCCAGCAGTTTAGATAGCTTGGATAATGAAAAACTGTTTTTT
CDR3aa: CASSLDSLDNEKLFF

len: 13
v_gene: TRBV2
abundance: NA
d_gene: TRBD1
j_gene: TRBJ2-7
CDR3nt: TGTGCCAGCAGGCCGGGACAGGGGTTAGAGCAGTACTTC
CDR3aa: CASRPGQGLEQYF

len: 14
v_gene: TRBV24-1
abundance: few
d_gene: NA
j_gene: TRBJ1-2
CDR3nt: TGTGCCACCAGTGATTTTCGGACGGCCTATGGCTACACCTTC
CDR3aa: CATSDFRTAYGYTF

len: 15
v_gene: TRBV9
abundance: few
d_gene: TRBD2
j_gene: TRBJ2-1
CDR3nt: TGTGCCAGCAGCGTAGGTGCGGGGGGGCTAAATGAGCAGTTCTTC
CDR3aa: CASSVGAGGLNEQFF

len: 15
v_gene: TRBV27
abundance: few
d_gene: NA
j_gene: TRBJ2-3
CDR3nt: TGTGCCAGCAGTTCGGGCGTTACTAGCACAGATACGCAGTATTTT
CDR3aa: CASSSGVTSTDTQYF

len: 13
v_gene: TRBV14
abundance: few
d_gene: TRBD1
j_gene: TRBJ1-1
CDR3nt: TGTGCCAGCAGCCCCACAGGGGGTGGGGGAGCTTTCTTT
CDR3aa: CASSPTGGGGAFF

len: 13
v_gene: TRBV18
abundance: few
d_gene: NA
j_gene: TRBJ2-7
CDR3nt: TGTGCCAGCTCACCATCCGGGACCCAAGAGCAGTACTTC
CDR3aa: CASSPSGTQEQYF

len: 13
v_gene: TRBV29-1
abundance: few
d_gene: NA
j_gene: TRBJ1-3
CDR3nt: TGCAGCGTTGGAGGGGCAGAGGGAAACACCATATATTTT
CDR3aa: CSVGGAEGNTIYF

len: 15
v_gene: TRBV7-3
abundance: few
d_gene: TRBD2
j_gene: TRBJ2-1
CDR3nt: TGTGCCAGCAGCCCCCGGCATAGCGGGAGTGGTGAGCAGTTCTTC
CDR3aa: CASSPRHSGSGEQFF

len: 12
v_gene: TRBV28
abundance: NA
d_gene: TRBD1
j_gene: TRBJ1-1
CDR3nt: TGTGCCTCAGGACAGGGAGGCACTGAAGCTTTCTTT
CDR3aa: CASGQGGTEAFF

len: 16
v_gene: TRBV12-3/TRBV12-4
abundance: NA
d_gene: TRBD2
j_gene: TRBJ2-5
CDR3nt: TGTGCCAGCAGTTTCTCGTCGACTAGCGTACAAGAGACCCAGTACTTC
CDR3aa: CASSFSSTSVQETQYF

len: 19
v_gene: TRBV13
abundance: NA
d_gene: TRBD2
j_gene: TRBJ2-4
CDR3nt: TGTGCCAGCAGCGCAGGATGGACTAGCGAGAATGTAGCCAAAAACATTCAGTACTTC
CDR3aa: CASSAGWTSENVAKNIQYF

len: 15
v_gene: TRBV11-2
abundance: few
d_gene: NA
j_gene: TRBJ1-2
CDR3nt: TGTGCCAGCAGCCCAGTCCGGGGACTAAACTATGGCTACACCTTC
CDR3aa: CASSPVRGLNYGYTF

len: 16
v_gene: TRBV24-1
abundance: many
d_gene: NA
j_gene: TRBJ1-5
CDR3nt: TGTGCCACCAGTGATCCCCGACAAGGGGGGTATCAGCCCCAGCATTTT
CDR3aa: CATSDPRQGGYQPQHF

len: 12
v_gene: TRBV28
abundance: few
d_gene: TRBD1
j_gene: TRBJ2-7
CDR3nt: TGTGCCAGCAGGCACAGGGGCGACGAGCAGTACTTC
CDR3aa: CASRHRGDEQYF

len: 14
v_gene: TRBV5-1
abundance: NA
d_gene: NA
j_gene: TRBJ1-2
CDR3nt: TGCGCCAGCAGCTTGCCCGGGGCGCCCTATGGCTACACCTTC
CDR3aa: CASSLPGAPYGYTF

len: 11
v_gene: TRBV20-1
abundance: few
d_gene: NA
j_gene: TRBJ2-3
CDR3nt: TGCAGTGCTAGGGGTGGGGATACGCAGTATTTT
CDR3aa: CSARGGDTQYF

len: 16
v_gene: TRBV4-2
abundance: NA
d_gene: TRBD2
j_gene: TRBJ2-1
CDR3nt: TGTGCCAGCAGCTCCCTTAGCGGGCAATTATACAATGAGCAGTTCTTC
CDR3aa: CASSSLSGQLYNEQFF

len: 16
v_gene: TRBV11-2
abundance: once
d_gene: TRBD1
j_gene: TRBJ2-3
CDR3nt: TGTGCCAGCGGCACAGGGGGCAGGTTGAAGTCGGATACGCAGTATTTT
CDR3aa: CASGTGGRLKSDTQYF

len: 12
v_gene: TRBV28
abundance: few
d_gene: NA
j_gene: TRBJ1-2
CDR3nt: TGTGCCAGCAGTCGAAAGGACTATGGTTACACCTTC
CDR3aa: CASSRKDYGYTF

len: 13
v_gene: TRBV29-1
abundance: few
d_gene: NA
j_gene: TRBJ2-7
CDR3nt: TGCAGCGTTAATACAGGAAGCTCCTACGAGCAGTACTTC
CDR3aa: CSVNTGSSYEQYF

len: 16
v_gene: TRBV7-9
abundance: NA
d_gene: TRBD2
j_gene: TRBJ2-7
CDR3nt: TGTGCCAGCAGCGGGACTAGCGGGGACCACTCCTACGAGCAGTACTTC
CDR3aa: CASSGTSGDHSYEQYF

len: 16
v_gene: TRBV5-5
abundance: NA
d_gene: TRBD2
j_gene: TRBJ2-2
CDR3nt: TGTGCCAGCAGCTGGGGACTAGCGGGCTACACCGGGGAGCTGTTTTTT
CDR3aa: CASSWGLAGYTGELFF